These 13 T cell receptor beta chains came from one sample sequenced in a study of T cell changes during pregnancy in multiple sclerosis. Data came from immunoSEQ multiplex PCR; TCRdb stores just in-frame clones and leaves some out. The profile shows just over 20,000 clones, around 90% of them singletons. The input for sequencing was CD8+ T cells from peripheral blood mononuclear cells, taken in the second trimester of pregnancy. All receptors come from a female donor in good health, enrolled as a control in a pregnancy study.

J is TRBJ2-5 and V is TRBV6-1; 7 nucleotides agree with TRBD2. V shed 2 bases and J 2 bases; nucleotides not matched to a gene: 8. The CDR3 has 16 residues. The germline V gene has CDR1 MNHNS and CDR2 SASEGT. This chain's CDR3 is CASSEKSGVGQETQYF. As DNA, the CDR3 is TGTGCCAGCAGTGAAAAGAGCGGGGTGGGGCAAGAGACCCAGTACTTC.

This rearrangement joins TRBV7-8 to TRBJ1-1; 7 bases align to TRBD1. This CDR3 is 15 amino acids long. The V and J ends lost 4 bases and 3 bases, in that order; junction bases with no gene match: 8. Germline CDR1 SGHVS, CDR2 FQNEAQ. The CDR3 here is CASSSGDRQHTEAFF. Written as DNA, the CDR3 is TGTGCCAGCAGCTCGGGGGACAGACAACACACTGAAGCTTTCTTT.

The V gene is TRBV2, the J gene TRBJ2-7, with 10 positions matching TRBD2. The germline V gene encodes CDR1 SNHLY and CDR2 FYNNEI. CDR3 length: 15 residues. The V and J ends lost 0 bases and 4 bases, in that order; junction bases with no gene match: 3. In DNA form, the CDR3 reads TGTGCCAGCAGTGAAGCGGCACTAGCGGGGTACGAGCAGTACTTC. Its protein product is CASSEAALAGYEQYF.

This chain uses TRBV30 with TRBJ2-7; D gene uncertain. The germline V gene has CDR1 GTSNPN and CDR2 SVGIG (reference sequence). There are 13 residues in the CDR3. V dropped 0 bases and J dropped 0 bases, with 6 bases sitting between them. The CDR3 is CAWSVSGSYEQYF. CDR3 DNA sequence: TGTGCCTGGAGTGTATCCGGCTCCTACGAGCAGTACTTC.

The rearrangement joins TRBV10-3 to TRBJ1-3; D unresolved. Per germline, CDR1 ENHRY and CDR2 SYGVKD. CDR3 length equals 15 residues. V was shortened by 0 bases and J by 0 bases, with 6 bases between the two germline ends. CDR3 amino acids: CAISESEDSGNTIYF. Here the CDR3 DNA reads TGTGCCATCAGTGAGTCGGAGGACTCTGGAAACACCATATATTTT.

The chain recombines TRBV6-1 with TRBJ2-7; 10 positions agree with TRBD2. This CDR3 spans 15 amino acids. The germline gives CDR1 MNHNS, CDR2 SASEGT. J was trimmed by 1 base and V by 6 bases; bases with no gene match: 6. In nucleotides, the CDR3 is TGTGCCAGCAGGGACGAACTAGCGGGATCCTACGAGCAGTACTTC. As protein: CASRDELAGSYEQYF.

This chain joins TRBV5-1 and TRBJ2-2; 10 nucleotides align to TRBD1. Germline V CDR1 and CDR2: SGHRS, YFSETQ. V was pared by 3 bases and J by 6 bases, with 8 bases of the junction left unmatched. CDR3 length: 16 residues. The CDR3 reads CASSSVPGQGSGELFF. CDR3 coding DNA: TGCGCCAGCAGCTCAGTCCCGGGACAGGGGTCCGGGGAGCTGTTTTTT.

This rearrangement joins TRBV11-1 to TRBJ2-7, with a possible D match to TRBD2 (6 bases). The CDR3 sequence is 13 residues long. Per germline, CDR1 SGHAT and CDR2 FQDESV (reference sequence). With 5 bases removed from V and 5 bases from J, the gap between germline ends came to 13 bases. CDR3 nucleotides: TGTGCCAGCAGCCGGGACTCTCAGGACGAGCAGTACTTC. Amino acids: CASSRDSQDEQYF.

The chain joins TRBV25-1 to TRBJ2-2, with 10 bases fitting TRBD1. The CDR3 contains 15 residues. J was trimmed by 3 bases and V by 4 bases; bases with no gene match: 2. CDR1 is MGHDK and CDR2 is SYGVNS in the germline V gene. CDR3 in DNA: TGTGCCAGCAGTGGTGGACAGGGGGACACCGGGGAGCTGTTTTTT. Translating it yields CASSGGQGDTGELFF. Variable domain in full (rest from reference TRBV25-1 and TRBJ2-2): EADIYQTPRYLVIGTGKKITLECSQTMGHDKMYWYQQDPGMELHLIHYSYGVNSTEKGDLSSESTVSRIRTEHFPLTLESARPSHTSQYLCASSGGQGDTGELFFGEGSRLTVL.

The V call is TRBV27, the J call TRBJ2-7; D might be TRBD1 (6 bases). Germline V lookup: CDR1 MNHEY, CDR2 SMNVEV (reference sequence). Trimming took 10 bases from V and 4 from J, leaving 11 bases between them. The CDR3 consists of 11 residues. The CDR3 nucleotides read TGTGCCACCCGGGACACGTACGAGCAGTACTTC. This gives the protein CATRDTYEQYF.

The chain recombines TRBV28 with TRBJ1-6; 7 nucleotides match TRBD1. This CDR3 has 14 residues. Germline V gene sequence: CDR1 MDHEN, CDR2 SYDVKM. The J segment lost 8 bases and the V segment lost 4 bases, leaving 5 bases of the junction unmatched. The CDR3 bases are TGTGCCAGCAGTTCTCCCGGACAGGATTCACCCCTCCACTTT. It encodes CASSSPGQDSPLHF.

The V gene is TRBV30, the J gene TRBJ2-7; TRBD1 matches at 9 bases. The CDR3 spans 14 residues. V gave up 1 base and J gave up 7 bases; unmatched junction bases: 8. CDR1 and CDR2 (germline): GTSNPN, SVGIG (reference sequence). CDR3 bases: TGTGCCTGGAGTGCCGGGGACAGGGCACAAGAGCAGTACTTC. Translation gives CAWSAGDRAQEQYF.

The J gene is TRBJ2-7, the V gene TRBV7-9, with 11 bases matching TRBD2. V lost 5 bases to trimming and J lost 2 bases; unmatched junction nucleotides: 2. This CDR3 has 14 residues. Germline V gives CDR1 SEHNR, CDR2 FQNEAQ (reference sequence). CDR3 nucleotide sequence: TGTGCCAGCAGCCCGACTAGCGGGACCTACGAGCAGTACTTC. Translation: CASSPTSGTYEQYF.